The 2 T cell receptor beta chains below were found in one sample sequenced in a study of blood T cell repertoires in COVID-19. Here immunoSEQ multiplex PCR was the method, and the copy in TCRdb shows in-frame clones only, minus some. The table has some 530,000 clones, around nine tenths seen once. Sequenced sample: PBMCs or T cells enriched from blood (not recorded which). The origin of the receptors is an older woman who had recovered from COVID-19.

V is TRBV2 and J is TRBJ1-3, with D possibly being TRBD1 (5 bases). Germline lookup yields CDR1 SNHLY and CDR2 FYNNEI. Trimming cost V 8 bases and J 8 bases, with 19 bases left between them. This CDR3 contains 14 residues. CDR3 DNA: TGTGCCAGCGAGGGGCAAAGAGGGAGGGACACCATATATTTT. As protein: CASEGQRGRDTIYF.

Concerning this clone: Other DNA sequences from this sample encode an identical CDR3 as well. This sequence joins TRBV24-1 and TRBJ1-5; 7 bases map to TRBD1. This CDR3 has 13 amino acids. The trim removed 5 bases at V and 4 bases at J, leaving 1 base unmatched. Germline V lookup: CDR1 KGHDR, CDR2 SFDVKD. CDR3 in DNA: TGTGCCACCAGTGGACAGGGTAATCAGCCCCAGCATTTT. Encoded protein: CATSGQGNQPQHF.